Listed below are T cell receptor beta chains from one sample, sequenced in a study of Ad26.COV2.S vaccination and SARS-CoV-2 variants. TCRdb's copy holds only in-frame clones and misses some; the assay was immunoSEQ multiplex PCR. The profile shows 200,000 to 250,000 clones, 88% of them singletons. The sequencing here drew on peripheral blood, taken in a trial of Ad26.COV2.S vaccine versus placebo. All receptors derive from a person aged 18-60 years who received the Ad26.COV2.S COVID-19 vaccine or a placebo. Both conserved end residues are part of each CDR3.

V gene,J gene,CDR3 protein
TRBV7-2,TRBJ1-5,CASSPEQPQHF
TRBV15,TRBJ1-2,CATSSGTGSGGYTF
TRBV6-5,TRBJ2-3,CASSLRQGPDTQYF
TRBV9,TRBJ1-5,CASSAGTGGSYQPQHF
TRBV6-5,TRBJ2-7,CASTQPGQGAHEQYF
TRBV3-1/TRBV3-2,TRBJ2-5,CASSQENLPAGETQYF
TRBV4-1,TRBJ1-5,CASSQAPESQPQHF
TRBV7-2,TRBJ2-7,CASSNLGGLSYEQYF
TRBV3-1/TRBV3-2,TRBJ2-3,CASSHLRGTQYF
TRBV28,TRBJ2-7,CASSFSGLAGAFYEQYF
TRBV28,TRBJ2-6,CASSPGQGLGANVLTF
TRBV3-1/TRBV3-2,TRBJ1-2,CASSRTVDYGYTF
TRBV6-6,TRBJ1-5,CASSPTGSAENQPQHF
TRBV29-1,TRBJ2-1,CSVEGRGLNEQFF
TRBV29-1,TRBJ2-2,CSVVPQPNTGELFF
TRBV9,TRBJ1-2,CASSPRLFGYGYTF
TRBV27,TRBJ2-1,CASSWSGASSYNEQFF
TRBV19,TRBJ2-1,CASTKGRNEQFF
TRBV7-9,TRBJ1-1,CASSLTPTGVNEAFF
TRBV24-1,TRBJ1-2,CATSADGQGWGYTF